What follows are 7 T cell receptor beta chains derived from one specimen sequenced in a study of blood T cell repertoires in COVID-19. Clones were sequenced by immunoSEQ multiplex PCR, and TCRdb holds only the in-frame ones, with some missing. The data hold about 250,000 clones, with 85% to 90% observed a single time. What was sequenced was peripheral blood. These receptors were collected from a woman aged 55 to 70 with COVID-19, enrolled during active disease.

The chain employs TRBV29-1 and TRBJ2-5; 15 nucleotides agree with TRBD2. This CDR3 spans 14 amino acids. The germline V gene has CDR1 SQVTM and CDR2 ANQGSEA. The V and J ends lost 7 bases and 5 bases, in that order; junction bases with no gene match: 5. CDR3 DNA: TGCAGCGACGCCGGGACTAGCGGGGGGGAGACCCAGTACTTC. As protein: CSDAGTSGGETQYF.

The CDR3 region is CASSLGGRQNIQYF. Here the CDR3 DNA reads TGTGCCAGCTCCTTAGGGGGCAGACAAAACATTCAGTACTTC. V usage is TRBV18 and J usage is TRBJ2-4; 7 positions agree with TRBD1. From germline, CDR1 is KGHSH and CDR2 LQKENI. Trimming cost V 6 bases and J 5 bases; bases outside gene matches: 7. The CDR3 extends over 14 amino acids.

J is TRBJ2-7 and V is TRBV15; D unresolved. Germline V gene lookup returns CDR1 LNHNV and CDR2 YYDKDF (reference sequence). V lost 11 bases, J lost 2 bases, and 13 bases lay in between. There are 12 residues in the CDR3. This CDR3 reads CALGSPTYEQYF. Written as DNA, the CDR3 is TGTGCCTTGGGCAGCCCTACCTACGAGCAGTACTTC. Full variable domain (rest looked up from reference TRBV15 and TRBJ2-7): DAMVIQNPRYQVTQFGKPVTLSCSQTLNHNVMYWYQQKSSQAPKLLFHYYDKDFNNEADTPDNFQSRRPNTSFCFLDIRSPGLGDTAMYLCALGSPTYEQYFGPGTRLTVT.

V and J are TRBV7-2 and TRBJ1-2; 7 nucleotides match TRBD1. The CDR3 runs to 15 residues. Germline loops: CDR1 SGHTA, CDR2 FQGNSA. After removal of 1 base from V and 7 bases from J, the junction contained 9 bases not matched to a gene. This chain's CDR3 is CASSLVFAGGGGYTF. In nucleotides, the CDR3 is TGTGCCAGCAGCTTAGTTTTCGCAGGGGGAGGTGGCTACACCTTC.

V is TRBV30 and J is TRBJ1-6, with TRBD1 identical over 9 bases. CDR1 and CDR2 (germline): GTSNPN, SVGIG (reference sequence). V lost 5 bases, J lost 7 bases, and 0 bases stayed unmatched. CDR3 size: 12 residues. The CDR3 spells CAWGQGNSPLHF. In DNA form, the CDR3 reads TGTGCCTGGGGACAGGGGAATTCACCCCTCCACTTT. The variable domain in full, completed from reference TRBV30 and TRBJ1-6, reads SQTIHQWPATLVQPVGSPLSLECTVEGTSNPNLYWYRQAAGRGLQLLFYSVGIGQISSEVPQNLSASRPQDRQFILSSKKLLLSDSGFYLCAWGQGNSPLHFGNGTRLTVT.

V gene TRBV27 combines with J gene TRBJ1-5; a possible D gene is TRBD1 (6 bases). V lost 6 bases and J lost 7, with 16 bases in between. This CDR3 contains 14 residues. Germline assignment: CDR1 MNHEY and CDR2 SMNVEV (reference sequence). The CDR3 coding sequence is TGTGCCAGCAGCCGGACAGCCTCCTACCAGCCCCAGCATTTT. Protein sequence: CASSRTASYQPQHF.

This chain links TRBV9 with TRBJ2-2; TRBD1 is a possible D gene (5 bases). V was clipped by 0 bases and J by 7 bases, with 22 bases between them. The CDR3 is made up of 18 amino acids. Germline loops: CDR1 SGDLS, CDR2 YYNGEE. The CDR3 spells CASSVVAGRWSLVGELFF. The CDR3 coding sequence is TGTGCCAGCAGCGTAGTCGCAGGGCGATGGTCCCTTGTCGGGGAGCTGTTTTTT.